What follows describes a single TCR beta chain. Its antigen is not known. The data derive from a study of T cell responses to AZD1222 COVID-19 vaccine. Study conclusions and caveats: Just six people given AZD1222 tested seropositive at baseline.

The protocol was immunoSEQ multiplex PCR, while the TCRdb copy is restricted to in-frame clones and leaves out a portion. This table holds some 120,000 clones, 70% to 90% found once. The TCR was taken from an adult who received the AZD1222 COVID-19 vaccine. Specimen: peripheral blood, collected 28 days after the second AZD1222 dose.

The CDR3 sequence: CATAPETGIGVSEAFF. DNA for the CDR3: TGTGCCACCGCCCCGGAGACAGGGATTGGGGTCTCTGAAGCTTTCTTT. This rearrangement joins TRBV19 to TRBJ1-1; 7 bases are a match to TRBD1. This CDR3 has 16 residues. Germline trimming cut 10 bases from V and 6 bases from J; bases unmatched to any gene: 20. The germline gives CDR1 LNHDA, CDR2 SQIVND (reference sequence).